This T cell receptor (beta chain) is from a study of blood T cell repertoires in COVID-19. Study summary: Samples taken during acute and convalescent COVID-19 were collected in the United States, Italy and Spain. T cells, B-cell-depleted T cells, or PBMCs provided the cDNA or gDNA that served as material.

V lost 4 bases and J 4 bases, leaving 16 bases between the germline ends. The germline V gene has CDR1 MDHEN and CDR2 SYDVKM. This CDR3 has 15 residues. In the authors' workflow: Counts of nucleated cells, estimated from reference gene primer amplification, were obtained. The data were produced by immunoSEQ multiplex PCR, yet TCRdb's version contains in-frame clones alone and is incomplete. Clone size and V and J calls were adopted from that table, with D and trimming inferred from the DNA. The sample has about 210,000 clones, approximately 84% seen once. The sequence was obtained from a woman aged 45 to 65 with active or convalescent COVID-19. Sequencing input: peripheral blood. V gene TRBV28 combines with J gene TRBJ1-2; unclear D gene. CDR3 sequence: CASSSGGREGYGYTF. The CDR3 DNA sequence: TGTGCCAGCAGTTCAGGAGGGAGGGAGGGCTATGGCTACACCTTC.